This TCR beta chain was profiled in a study of blood T cell repertoires in COVID-19. This table comes from immunoSEQ multiplex PCR, and its TCRdb copy is limited to in-frame clones, with some not included. The sample records roughly 80,000 clones, 86% being singletons. The ends were cut back, 1 base at V and 5 bases at J, with 10 bases in the middle. Germline assignment: CDR1 SGDLS and CDR2 YYNGEE. The CDR3 totals 13 residues. This clone came up a few times. V is TRBV9 and J is TRBJ2-7, with no clear D. The sequence was obtained from a woman in her sixties with acute or convalescent COVID-19. Material for sequencing was peripheral blood. This CDR3 reads CASSVPGTNEQYF. Written as DNA, the CDR3 is TGTGCCAGCAGCGTACCCGGCACTAACGAGCAGTACTTC.